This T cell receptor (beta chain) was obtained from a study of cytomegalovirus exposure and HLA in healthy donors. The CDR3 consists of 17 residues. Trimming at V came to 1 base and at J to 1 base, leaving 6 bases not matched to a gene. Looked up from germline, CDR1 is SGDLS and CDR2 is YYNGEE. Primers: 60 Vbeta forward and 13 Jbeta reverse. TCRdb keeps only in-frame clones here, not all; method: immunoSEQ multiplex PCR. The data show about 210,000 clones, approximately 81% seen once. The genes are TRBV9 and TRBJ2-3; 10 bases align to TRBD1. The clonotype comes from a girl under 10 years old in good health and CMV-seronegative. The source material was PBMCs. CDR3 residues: CASSVRTGGMGTDTQYF. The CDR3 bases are TGTGCCAGCAGCGTACGGACAGGGGGAATGGGCACAGATACGCAGTATTTT.